This TCR beta chain was sequenced during a study of blood T cell repertoires in COVID-19. Libraries were prepared by immunoSEQ multiplex PCR; TCRdb keeps only in-frame clonotypes and omits some of them. The sample comprises a few hundred thousand clones, approximately 83% of which are singletons, and approximately 4% rests with the top ten. This CDR3 has 15 amino acids. Germline loops: CDR1 KGHDR, CDR2 SFDVKD. Trimming pared 8 bases from V and 6 bases from J, leaving 21 bases between. The sequencing sample was made of PBMCs or T cells enriched from blood (not recorded which). This receptor was identified in a woman aged 30 to 39 who had recovered from COVID-19. The chain is built from TRBV24-1 and TRBJ1-2, with a tentative D call TRBD1 (6 bases). The CDR3 spells CATTPSGQGIDGYTF. The CDR3 coding sequence is TGTGCCACCACCCCCTCGGGCCAGGGGATCGATGGCTACACCTTC.